These 26 T cell receptor beta chains were sequenced from one sample in a study of cytomegalovirus exposure and HLA in healthy donors. Primers included in the PCR were 60 Vbeta and 13 Jbeta primers. Libraries were prepared by immunoSEQ multiplex PCR; TCRdb keeps only in-frame clonotypes and omits some of them. The profile shows approximately 130,000 clones, over 60% of them singletons. Sequencing was performed on PBMCs. These receptors all come from a human donor in good health.

Only a few counts were recorded for this clone. The chain carries TRBV18 and TRBJ2-1, with TRBD2 identical over 7 bases. The CDR3 runs 15 residues. V was pared by 2 bases and J by 5 bases, with 6 bases of the junction left unmatched. Germline V lookup: CDR1 KGHSH, CDR2 LQKENI. Here the CDR3 reads CASSPFSGRNNEQFF. As DNA, the CDR3 is TGTGCCAGCTCACCATTTAGCGGGCGAAACAATGAGCAGTTCTTC.

CDR3 in amino acids: CATSREGGEVYEQYF. The CDR3 DNA sequence: TGTGCCACCAGCAGAGAGGGTGGGGAGGTCTACGAGCAGTACTTC. The rearrangement uses TRBV15 and TRBJ2-5; the D gene is possibly TRBD2 (6 bases). The end of the DNA aligns better with TRBJ2-7, so the J call may be wrong. The CDR3 runs 15 residues. CDR1 is LNHNV, CDR2 YYDKDF, per germline (reference sequence).

V is TRBV5-8 and J is TRBJ2-5; 7 nucleotides match TRBD1. J gave up 0 bases and V 0 bases, and 2 bases lay outside the gene matches. The CDR3 loop spans 15 amino acids. Germline V gene data show CDR1 as SGHTS and CDR2 as YDEGEE. The CDR3 region has the DNA TGTGCCAGCAGCTTGGAAGGGACAGACCAAGAGACCCAGTACTTC. Amino acid sequence: CASSLEGTDQETQYF.

A few counts support this clone. The chain is built from TRBV28 and TRBJ2-1; D is ambiguous. Germline CDR1 is MDHEN and CDR2 is SYDVKM. CDR3 length: 14 amino acids. V was trimmed by 0 bases and J by 12 bases, leaving 15 bases between them. The CDR3 loop is CASSLWGQIYGQFF. DNA of the CDR3: TGTGCCAGCAGTTTATGGGGCCAAATCTATGGGCAGTTCTTC.

This clone was counted only a few times. The chain has TRBV2 and TRBJ2-1, with 14 positions matching TRBD2. This CDR3 spans 15 amino acids. Germline values: CDR1 SNHLY, CDR2 FYNNEI. Unmatched junction bases numbered 4, after V lost 6 bases and J lost 6 bases. The CDR3: CASSLTSGRVNEQFF. CDR3 sequence (DNA): TGTGCCAGCAGCCTGACTAGCGGGAGGGTCAATGAGCAGTTCTTC.

This chain joins TRBV4-3 and TRBJ2-1; maybe TRBD1 (6 bases). Trimming took 4 bases from V and 4 from J, leaving 11 bases between them. CDR1 LGHNA and CDR2 YSLEER come from the germline V gene. The length of the CDR3 is 14 residues. The CDR3 loop is CASSPNDRYNEQFF. In nucleotides, the CDR3 is TGCGCCAGCAGCCCGAACGACAGGTACAATGAGCAGTTCTTC.

The V call is TRBV10-3, the J call TRBJ2-1; D is unresolved. Per the germline V gene, CDR1 is ENHRY and CDR2 is SYGVKD. The V and J ends lost 0 bases and 4 bases respectively, with 7 bases between them. This CDR3 comprises 14 residues. CDR3: CAISESMEYNEQFF. In DNA, the CDR3 is TGTGCCATCAGTGAGTCTATGGAGTACAATGAGCAGTTCTTC.

This chain uses TRBV5-4 with TRBJ2-7, with TRBD1 identical over 8 bases. Germline V gene data show CDR1 as SGHNT and CDR2 as YYREEE (reference sequence). This CDR3 region has 14 residues. After removal of 4 bases from V and 5 bases from J, the junction contained 8 bases not matched to a gene. DNA for the CDR3: TGTGCCAGCAGCGTAGGACAGGGATGGGACGAGCAGTACTTC. This codes for CASSVGQGWDEQYF.

The CDR3 is CASSAGRLDSNQPQHF. The CDR3 bases are TGTGCCAGCAGTGCCGGCAGGTTAGATAGCAATCAGCCCCAGCATTTT. The rearrangement uses TRBV6-1 and TRBJ1-5, with no clear D. The V gene lost 4 bases and the J gene lost 0 bases, with 13 bases spanning the gap. From germline, CDR1 is MNHNS and CDR2 SASEGT. The CDR3 runs 16 residues.

The chain has TRBV30 and TRBJ2-3; 7 bases fit TRBD1. This CDR3 is 15 amino acids long. With 5 bases clipped from V and 5 bases from J, the junction kept 13 bases outside the gene matches. In germline, CDR1 is GTSNPN, CDR2 SVGIG (reference sequence). Here the CDR3 reads CAWARGLGQGDTQYF. The CDR3 bases are TGTGCCTGGGCGAGGGGGCTGGGGCAGGGAGATACGCAGTATTTT.

The chain carries TRBV15 and TRBJ2-6, with D unresolved. Trimming pared 4 bases from V and 2 bases from J, leaving 15 bases between. CDR1 is LNHNV and CDR2 is YYDKDF in the germline V gene (reference sequence). This CDR3 is 17 amino acids long. CDR3 in amino acids: CATSTSGSRAGANVLTF. For the CDR3, the DNA is TGTGCCACCAGCACTAGTGGGTCTCGGGCTGGGGCCAACGTCCTGACTTTC.

With regard to this clone: One end of the junction varies from germline; a read error may be responsible. The chain recombines TRBV7-9 with TRBJ2-7, with D perhaps TRBD1 (6 bases). The germline gives CDR1 SEHNR, CDR2 FQNEAQ (reference sequence). This CDR3 is built from 17 residues. The CDR3 DNA reads as TGTTCCAGCAGTACCCCCAAGGGGGAAGGGTACTCCTACGAGCAGTACTTC. Protein: CSSSTPKGEGYSYEQYF. The complete variable domain, with remaining parts taken from reference TRBV7-9 and TRBJ2-7, reads DTGVSQNPRHKITKRGQNVTFRCDPISEHNRLYWYRQTLGQGPEFLTYFQNEAQLEKSRLLSDRFSAERPKGSFSTLEIQRTEQGDSAMYLCSSSTPKGEGYSYEQYFGPGTRLTVT.

The V and J genes are TRBV9 and TRBJ2-3, with D possibly TRBD2 on 5 matching bases. Trimming took off 1 base at V and 0 bases at J, with 12 bases between the two ends. CDR1 and CDR2 from the germline V gene are SGDLS and YYNGEE. The CDR3 totals 16 residues. The CDR3 reads CASSVRGVYSTDTQYF. The CDR3 nucleotides read TGTGCCAGCAGCGTACGGGGTGTTTATAGCACAGATACGCAGTATTTT.

V is TRBV10-1 and J is TRBJ2-5; TRBD2 matches at 11 bases. TRBJ2-7 matches the DNA end more closely, so the J call is doubtful. Germline assignment: CDR1 WNHNN and CDR2 SYGVQD (reference sequence). This CDR3 has 15 residues. CDR3 residues: CASSVSGLAAYEQYF. CDR3 nucleotides: TGCGCCAGCAGTGTTTCGGGACTAGCGGCCTACGAGCAGTACTTC.

The chain couples TRBV7-8 to TRBJ1-5, with 7 bases that match TRBD1. The CDR3 runs to 14 residues. Germline CDR1 SGHVS, CDR2 FQNEAQ. V lost 5 bases and J lost 7; bases outside the gene matches: 8. Written as DNA, the CDR3 is TGTGCCAGCAGCGGACGACAGGGTGGGCAGCCCCAGCATTTT. This translates into CASSGRQGGQPQHF.

The rearrangement links TRBV6-1 to TRBJ1-3; a weak D match, TRBD1 (5 bases). This CDR3 is built from 15 residues. Trimming removed 6 bases from V and 0 bases from J, with 12 bases in between. Germline V gives CDR1 MNHNS, CDR2 SASEGT. CDR3 sequence (DNA): TGTGCCAGCAGGGCAACAGGCGTCTCTGGAAACACCATATATTTT. Protein: CASRATGVSGNTIYF.

This clone showed up just a few times. The J gene is TRBJ2-1, the V gene TRBV4-1; 8 nucleotides agree with TRBD2. Trimming cost V 0 bases and J 5 bases; bases outside gene matches: 12. The CDR3 contains 18 residues. Germline lookup yields CDR1 MGHRA and CDR2 YSYEKL. The CDR3 DNA follows: TGCGCCAGCAGCCAAGAACGGAGGGCTTTCGGGAGGGACAATGAGCAGTTCTTC. It is translated as CASSQERRAFGRDNEQFF.

This rearrangement joins TRBV9 to TRBJ2-7, with 9 bases lining up with TRBD1. This CDR3 is 15 amino acids long. The trim removed 0 bases at V and 4 bases at J, leaving 5 bases unmatched. Germline CDR1 is SGDLS and CDR2 is YYNGEE. DNA of the CDR3: TGTGCCAGCAGCGTAGGGACAGGGGCAGAATACGAGCAGTACTTC. Amino acids: CASSVGTGAEYEQYF. Full variable domain (missing parts from reference TRBV9 and TRBJ2-7): DSGVTQTPKHLITATGQRVTLRCSPRSGDLSVYWYQQSLDQGLQFLIQYYNGEERAKGNILERFSAQQFPDLHSELNLSSLELGDSALYFCASSVGTGAEYEQYFGPGTRLTVT.

The genes are TRBV18 and TRBJ2-6; TRBD1 matches 7 bases. Germline lookup yields CDR1 KGHSH and CDR2 LQKENI. There are 20 residues in the CDR3. J gave up 1 base and V 1 base, and 13 bases lay outside the gene matches. Here the CDR3 DNA reads TGTGCCAGCTCACCACTTGCTGGGGACAGAAGTGTTTCTGGGGCCAACGTCCTGACTTTC. Translation: CASSPLAGDRSVSGANVLTF.

This chain joins TRBV4-3 and TRBJ2-2; TRBD2 agrees at 7 bases. Trimming removed 0 bases from V and 5 bases from J; junction bases left unmatched: 6. CDR1 and CDR2 (germline): LGHNA, YSLEER. This CDR3 spans 16 amino acids. This CDR3 is CASSQDAGVRTGELFF. The CDR3 DNA reads TGCGCCAGCAGCCAAGACGCGGGAGTTCGGACCGGGGAGCTGTTTTTT.

For this clone: Germline and junction disagree at one end, which may indicate a read error. This chain connects TRBV2 to TRBJ2-2, with D possibly being TRBD2 (6 bases). CDR1 SNHLY and CDR2 FYNNEI come from the germline V gene. This CDR3 region has 16 residues. This CDR3 reads CAGSEAGAGFTGELFF. As DNA, the CDR3 is TGTGCCGGCAGTGAAGCGGGTGCAGGGTTCACCGGGGAGCTGTTTTTT.

The chain joins TRBV4-2 to TRBJ1-2; D is perhaps TRBD1 (6 bases). V was shortened by 0 bases and J by 2 bases, with 10 bases between the two germline ends. The CDR3 runs 15 residues. The germline V gene encodes CDR1 LGHNA and CDR2 YNFKEQ. CDR3 nucleotides: TGTGCCAGCAGCCAAGAAGGGGGAGCGAACTATGGCTACACCTTC. As protein: CASSQEGGANYGYTF.

A single count supports this clone. The V and J genes are TRBV6-6 and TRBJ2-5, with a tentative D call TRBD2 (5 bases). Germline V gene sequence: CDR1 MNHNY, CDR2 SVGAGI (reference sequence). This CDR3 has 14 amino acids. V lost 0 bases and J 4 bases, leaving 9 bases between the germline ends. The CDR3 region is CASSYSVGIETQYF. The CDR3 DNA is TGTGCCAGCAGTTACTCCGTCGGGATAGAGACCCAGTACTTC.

The chain joins TRBV6-5 to TRBJ2-5; tentative D call: TRBD2 (6 bases). CDR1 is MNHEY and CDR2 is SVGAGI in the germline V gene. The CDR3 runs to 14 residues. Trimming pared 2 bases from V and 1 base from J, leaving 8 bases between. DNA of the CDR3: TGTGCCAGCAGTTACCAGACTAGCCAAGAGACCCAGTACTTC. This gives the protein CASSYQTSQETQYF.

CDR3: CASSPSPGMGGREQYF. The CDR3 DNA sequence: TGTGCCAGCAGCCCCAGCCCTGGCATGGGTGGGCGTGAGCAGTACTTC. The chain employs TRBV7-3 and TRBJ2-7; D is unresolved. Germline V gene data show CDR1 as SGHTA and CDR2 as FQGTGA. V gave up 5 bases and J gave up 7 bases, with 24 bases separating them. The CDR3 runs 16 residues. Based on the CDR3 plus reference TRBV7-3 and TRBJ2-7, the full variable domain is GAGVSQTPSNKVTEKGKYVELRCDPISGHTALYWYRQSLGQGPEFLIYFQGTGAADDSGLPNDRFFAVRPEGSVSTLKIQRTERGDSAVYLCASSPSPGMGGREQYFGPGTRLTVT.

This sequence joins TRBV4-2 and TRBJ2-7; D might be TRBD1 (5 bases). The CDR3 sequence is 14 residues long. V lost 2 bases, J lost 2 bases, and 10 bases lay in between. The V gene's germline CDR1 is LGHNA and CDR2 YNFKEQ. This chain's CDR3 is CASSQFDRPYEQYF. CDR3 nucleotide sequence: TGTGCCAGCAGCCAATTCGACAGACCCTACGAGCAGTACTTC.